The T cell receptor beta chain described here comes from a study of early T cells in non-severe SARS-CoV-2 infection (dated by TCRdb to 2020 to 2023). With regard to the full study: TCR sequencing used bulk RNA from unsorted whole blood, so alpha and beta chains could not be paired.

The study was a case-control design nested within a healthcare worker cohort in London, UK, with weekly nasopharyngeal swab PCR tests and blood sampling. Healthcare workers were recruited between 23 and 31 March 2020, during the week of the UK lockdown, and were followed weekly for up to about 16 weeks. This clonotype was picked up many times. The specificity of this receptor is unknown. No much larger clone is present one base from it, and per-base qualities are unavailable. CDR1 and CDR2 (MNHEY, SVGAGI) derive from the germline V gene. The CDR3, cysteine through phenylalanine, is 15 amino acids long. The CDR3 DNA has 45 bases and is translated from base 1. The germline V and J ends show losses of 6 bases and 6 bases respectively, and no gene match explains 14 bases of the junction. Overall study results and their limits: VDJdb matching was skewed toward anti-spike CD8 responses, so virus-specific expansions were likely underestimated and private and CD4 specificities were missed.

The library was obtained by 5' RACE. This sample was sequenced with a NextSeq 500. Unique molecular identifiers were attached to individual cDNA molecules in the TCR library protocol so that sequencing error and PCR bias could be corrected. Both TCR alpha and beta chains were sequenced, and tight co-correlation was observed between alpha and beta sequence abundances in each sample. The paper's processing steps were these. Decombinator V4 was used to perform V gene, J gene and CDR3 annotation of TCR sequences. TCRs were defined as expanded if a significant change between any two time points was detected under a Poisson model with p below 0.0001. TCR abundances were normalised to the total number of TCRs sequenced in each sample and reported as counts per million. MAIT TCRs were defined by TRAV1-2 paired with TRAJ12, TRAJ20 or TRAJ33, and iNKT TCRs by TRAV10 paired with TRAJ18. VDJdb, accessed on 1 November 2021, was searched for TCRs annotated for CMV, EBV and SARS-CoV-2, and TCRs annotated for more than one antigen were excluded. The public reads were quality trimmed at Q25 with fastp and then assembled into clones with MiXCR by TCRdb, keeping productive beta chains. Merged by CDR3 protein, the rows form single entries marked with the most common genes and DNA. The V and J calls and clone size come from TCRdb's table, not from the authors' own analysis. For this sample there are about 69,000 distinct CDR3 sequences; approximately 14% appear just once. Of the sample, more than 13% is held by the ten largest clones.

The sequence links TRBV6-5 to TRBJ2-7; 7 central nucleotides agree with TRBD1. The sample taken for sequencing was whole blood. The receptor's source is an adult who was a healthcare worker with PCR-confirmed SARS-CoV-2 infection or an uninfected control (not recorded which). In nucleotide form, the sequence is TGTGCCAGCAGCCCAACTTGGGACAGTTCGGGCGAGCAGTACTTC. Its translation reads: CASSPTWDSSGEQYF.